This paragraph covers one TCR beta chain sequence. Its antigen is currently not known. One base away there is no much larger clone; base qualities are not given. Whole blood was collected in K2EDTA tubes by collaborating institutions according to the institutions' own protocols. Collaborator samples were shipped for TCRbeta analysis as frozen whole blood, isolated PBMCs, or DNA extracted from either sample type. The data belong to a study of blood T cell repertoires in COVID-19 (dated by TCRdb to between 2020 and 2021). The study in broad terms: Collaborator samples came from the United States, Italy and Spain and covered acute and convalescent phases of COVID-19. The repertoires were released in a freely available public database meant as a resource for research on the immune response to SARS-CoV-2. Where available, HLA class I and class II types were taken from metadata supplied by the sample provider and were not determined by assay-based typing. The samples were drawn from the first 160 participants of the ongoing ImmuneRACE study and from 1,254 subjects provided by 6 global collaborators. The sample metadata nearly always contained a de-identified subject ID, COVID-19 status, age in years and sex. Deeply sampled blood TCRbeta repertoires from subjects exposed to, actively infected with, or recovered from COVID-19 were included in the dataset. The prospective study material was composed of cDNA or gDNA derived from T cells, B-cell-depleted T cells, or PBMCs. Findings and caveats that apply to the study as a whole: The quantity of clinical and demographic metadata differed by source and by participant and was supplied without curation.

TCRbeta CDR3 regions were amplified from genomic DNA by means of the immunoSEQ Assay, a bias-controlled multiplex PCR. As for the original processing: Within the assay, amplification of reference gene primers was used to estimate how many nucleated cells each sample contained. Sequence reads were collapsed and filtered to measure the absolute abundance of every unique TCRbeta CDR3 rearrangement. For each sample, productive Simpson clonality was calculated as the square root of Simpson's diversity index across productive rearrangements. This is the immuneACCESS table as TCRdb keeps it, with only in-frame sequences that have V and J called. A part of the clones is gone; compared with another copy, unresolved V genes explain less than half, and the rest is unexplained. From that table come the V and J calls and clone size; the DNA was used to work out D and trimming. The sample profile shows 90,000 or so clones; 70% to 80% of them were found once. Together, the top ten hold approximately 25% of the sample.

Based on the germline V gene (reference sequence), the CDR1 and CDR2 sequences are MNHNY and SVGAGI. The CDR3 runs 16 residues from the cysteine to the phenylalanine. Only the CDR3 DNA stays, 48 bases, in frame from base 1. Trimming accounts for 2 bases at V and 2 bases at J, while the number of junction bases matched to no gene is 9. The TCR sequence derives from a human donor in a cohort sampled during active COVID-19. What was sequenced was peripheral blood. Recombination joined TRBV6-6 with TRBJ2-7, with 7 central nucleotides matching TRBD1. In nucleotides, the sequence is TGTGCCAGCAGTTACGTAGAGGGGGCACGGACCTACGAGCAGTACTTC. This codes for CASSYVEGARTYEQYF.